In its sample, the clone carrying this T cell receptor beta chain was seen many times. Time point reported: before trial treatment. Donors, who were enrolled in a single-arm phase I dose-escalation trial, received nivolumab, ipilimumab, aspirin, low-dose cyclophosphamide and low-dose radiotherapy. The CDR3 has 16 residues. Germline V lookup: CDR1 DFQATT, CDR2 SNEGSKA (reference sequence). After removal of 2 bases from V and 0 bases from J, the junction contained 5 bases not matched to a gene. The data were obtained in a study of low-dose radiotherapy and immunotherapy resistance in tumors. TRAV and TRBV primers primed cDNA for both TCRalpha and TCRbeta. It was with a constant-region primer and a V-primer adapter that TCRs were amplified over roughly 19 PCR cycles. Via MiXCR, TCRdb re-called the reads, giving one row per CDR3 protein. The sample yields under 95,000 distinct CDR3 sequences, 18% seen once.

This sample comprised PBMCs, obtained before treatment. The receptor was isolated from a male donor with prostate cancer. V usage is TRBV20-1 and J usage is TRBJ2-5; 11 bases align to TRBD2. The CDR3 DNA reads as TGCAGTGCTAGATCTAGCGGGGGGTGGTACCAAGAGACCCAGTACTTC. Protein: CSARSSGGWYQETQYF.